This T cell receptor (beta chain) appears in the sequencing data of a study of PD-1 blockade in mismatch repair-deficient tumors. Whole-study context: All were previously treated, progressing patients with around 12 mismatch repair-deficient cancer types. Findings of the study overall: Tumor-resident clones, often undetectable pretreatment in blood, expanded then contracted after pembrolizumab.

The CDR3 covers 16 residues. V was pared by 4 bases and J by 3 bases, with 18 bases between. Per germline, CDR1 SGHRS and CDR2 YFSETQ. Comments on this clone: Antigen unknown.

Here immunoSEQ multiplex PCR was the method, and the copy in TCRdb shows in-frame clones only, minus some. The sample holds around 51,000 clones, about 84% seen once. PCR or immunohistochemistry showed mismatch repair deficiency in every enrolled patient. Three pembrolizumab responders had their TCRs sequenced. This TCR was recovered from an adult with mismatch repair-deficient cancer. The gene calls are TRBV5-1 and TRBJ2-3, with TRBD1 as a possible D gene (6 bases). The sample was peripheral blood, taken about 20 weeks after starting pembrolizumab. CDR3 DNA sequence: TGCGCCAGCAGCCCCTCCTCAGGGGCTGGGACAGATACGCAGTATTTT. Its protein product is CASSPSSGAGTDTQYF.